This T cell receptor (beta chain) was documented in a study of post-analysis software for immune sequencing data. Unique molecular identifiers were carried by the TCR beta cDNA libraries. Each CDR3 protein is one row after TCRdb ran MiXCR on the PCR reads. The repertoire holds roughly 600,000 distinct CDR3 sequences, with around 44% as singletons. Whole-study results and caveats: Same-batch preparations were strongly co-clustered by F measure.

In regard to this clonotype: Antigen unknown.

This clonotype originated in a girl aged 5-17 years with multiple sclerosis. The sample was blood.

CDR3 loop: CASSQDSETGETQYF. The CDR3 DNA follows: TGTGCCAGCAGCCAAGATAGCGAAACGGGGGAGACCCAGTACTTC. This chain uses TRBV4-2 with TRBJ2-5; tentative D call: TRBD2 (5 bases). Germline assignment: CDR1 LGHNA and CDR2 YNFKEQ. Trimming removed 0 bases at V and 5 bases at J, with 13 bases between. The CDR3 consists of 15 residues.